Sequencing of this TCR beta chain was carried out in a study of shared clonotypes between healthy human individuals. Study-wide points: Four donors showed sharing of about 4.8% of naive CD4 clonotypes.

Per germline, CDR1 MGHRA and CDR2 YSYEKL. This CDR3 is built from 15 residues. Trimming took 4 bases from V and 6 from J, leaving 17 bases between them. Naive CD8 isolation took CD45RO-negative cells positively selected for CCR7 and excluded terminally differentiated effector memory CD45RA+ cells. Concerning this clone: Its antigen is as yet unknown.

Samples underwent the assay at deep level. The input for sorted-subset replicate PCRs was around 210 ng DNA, some 30,000 T cell genomes. Clones were read by immunoSEQ multiplex PCR, and TCRdb kept only the in-frame ones, dropping some. The sample has roughly 1,800,000 clones, around 96% seen once. This chain links TRBV4-1 with TRBJ2-3; maybe TRBD2 (5 bases). What was sequenced was naive CD8+ T cells sorted from blood. This receptor was taken from a young man in good health. The CDR3 is CASSRGPGPRDTQYF. CDR3 coding DNA: TGCGCCAGCAGCCGAGGGCCGGGCCCAAGGGATACGCAGTATTTT.